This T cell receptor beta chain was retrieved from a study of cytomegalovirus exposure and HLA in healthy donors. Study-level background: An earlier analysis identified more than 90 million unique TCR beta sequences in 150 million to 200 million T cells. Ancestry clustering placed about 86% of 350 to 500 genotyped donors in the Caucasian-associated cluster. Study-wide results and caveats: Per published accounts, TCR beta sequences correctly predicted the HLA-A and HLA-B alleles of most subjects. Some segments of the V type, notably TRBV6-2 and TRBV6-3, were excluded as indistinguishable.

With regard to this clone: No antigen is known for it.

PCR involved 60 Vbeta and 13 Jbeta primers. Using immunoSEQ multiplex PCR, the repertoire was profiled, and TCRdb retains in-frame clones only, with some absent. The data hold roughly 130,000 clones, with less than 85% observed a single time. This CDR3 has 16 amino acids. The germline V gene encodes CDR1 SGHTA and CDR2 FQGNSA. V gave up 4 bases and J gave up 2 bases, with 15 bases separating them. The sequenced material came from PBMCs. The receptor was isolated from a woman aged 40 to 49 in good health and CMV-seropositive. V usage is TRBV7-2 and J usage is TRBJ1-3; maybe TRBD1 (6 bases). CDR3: CASSSRGGAAGNTIYF. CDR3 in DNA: TGTGCCAGCAGCTCCCGCGGGGGGGCGGCTGGAAACACCATATATTTT.